This T cell receptor (beta chain) is drawn from a study of identical twins. The study's findings and limits: Cord blood's abundant beta clonotypes had fewer insertions, unlike memory repertoires. Out-of-frame beta sequences exhibited a weaker degree of excess twin sharing. It was cross-sectional statistical analysis, not following the same donors, that the conclusions relied on. Models predicted too little out-of-frame TCR alpha sharing in monozygotic twins.

The CDR3 is made up of 16 amino acids. The V gene end was trimmed by 0 bases and the J gene end by 1 base; junction bases not matched to a gene: 5. Per germline, CDR1 DFQATT and CDR2 SNEGSKA (reference sequence). A single record per CDR3 protein comes from TCRdb applying MiXCR to the 5' RACE reads. This table holds hundreds of thousands of distinct CDR3 sequences, 10% to 15% found once. Note on this clonotype: Its antigen is unknown.

In addition, the sample was reused for a study of yellow fever vaccine responses in identical twins.

The sample was PBMCs. The V and J genes are TRBV20-1 and TRBJ2-2; 7 bases map to TRBD1. This receptor was obtained from a woman aged 18-30 years in good health. The CDR3: CSARDWPGGNTGELFF. The CDR3 DNA sequence: TGCAGTGCTAGAGATTGGCCAGGGGGGAACACCGGGGAGCTGTTTTTT.